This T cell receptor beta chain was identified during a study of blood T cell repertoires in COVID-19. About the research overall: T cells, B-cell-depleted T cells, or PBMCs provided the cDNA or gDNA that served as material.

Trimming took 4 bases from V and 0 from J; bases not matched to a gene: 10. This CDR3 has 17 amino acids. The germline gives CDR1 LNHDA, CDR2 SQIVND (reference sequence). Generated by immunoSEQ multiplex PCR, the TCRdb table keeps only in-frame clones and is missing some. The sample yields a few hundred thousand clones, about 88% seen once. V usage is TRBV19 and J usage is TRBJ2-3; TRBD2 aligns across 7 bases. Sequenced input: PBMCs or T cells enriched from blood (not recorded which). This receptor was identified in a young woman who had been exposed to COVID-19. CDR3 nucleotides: TGTGCCAGTAGTACCCCAACGCGGGGGTTTAGCACAGATACGCAGTATTTT. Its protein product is CASSTPTRGFSTDTQYF.